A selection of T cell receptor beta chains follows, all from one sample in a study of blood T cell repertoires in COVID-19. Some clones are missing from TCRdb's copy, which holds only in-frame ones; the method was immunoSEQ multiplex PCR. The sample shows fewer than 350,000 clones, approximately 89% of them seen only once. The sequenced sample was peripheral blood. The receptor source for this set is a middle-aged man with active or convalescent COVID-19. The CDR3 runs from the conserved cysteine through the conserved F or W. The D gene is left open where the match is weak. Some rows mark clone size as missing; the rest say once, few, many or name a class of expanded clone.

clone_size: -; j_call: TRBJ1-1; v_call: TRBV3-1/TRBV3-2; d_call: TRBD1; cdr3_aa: CASSRQGAPNTEAFF; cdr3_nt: TGTGCCAGCAGTCGACAGGGGGCGCCGAACACTGAAGCTTTCTTT
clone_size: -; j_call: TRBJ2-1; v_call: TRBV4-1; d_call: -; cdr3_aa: CASSQGGSYNEQFF; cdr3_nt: TGCGCCAGCAGCCAAGGAGGCTCCTACAATGAGCAGTTCTTC
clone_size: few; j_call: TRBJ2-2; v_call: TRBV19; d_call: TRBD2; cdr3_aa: CASSGGRAGNTGELFF; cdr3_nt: TGTGCCAGTAGCGGCGGGAGGGCCGGGAACACCGGGGAGCTGTTTTTT
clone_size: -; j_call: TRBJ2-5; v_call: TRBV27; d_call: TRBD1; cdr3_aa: CASSQPGQGVQTQYF; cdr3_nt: TGTGCCAGCAGCCAGCCCGGACAGGGAGTACAGACCCAGTACTTC
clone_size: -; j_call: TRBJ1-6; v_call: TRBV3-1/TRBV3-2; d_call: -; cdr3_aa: CASSQVTVLSNSPLHF; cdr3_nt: TGTGCCAGCAGCCAAGTGACAGTACTATCTAATTCACCCCTCCACTTT
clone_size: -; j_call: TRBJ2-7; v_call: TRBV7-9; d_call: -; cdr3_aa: CASSSQAAAGPHEQYF; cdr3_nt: TGTGCCAGCAGCTCCCAAGCCGCGGCGGGGCCCCACGAGCAGTACTTC
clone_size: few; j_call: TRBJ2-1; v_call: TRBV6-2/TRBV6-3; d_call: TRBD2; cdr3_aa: CASSYSPPSGVYNEQFF; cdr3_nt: TGTGCCAGCAGTTACTCCCCCCCTAGCGGGGTCTACAATGAGCAGTTCTTC
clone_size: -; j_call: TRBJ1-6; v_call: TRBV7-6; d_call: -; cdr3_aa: CASSFDSYNSPLHF; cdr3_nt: TGTGCCAGCAGCTTCGACAGCTATAATTCACCCCTCCACTTT
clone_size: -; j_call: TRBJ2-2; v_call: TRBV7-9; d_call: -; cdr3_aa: CASSYIPGELFF; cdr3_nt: TGTGCCAGCAGCTATATTCCCGGGGAGCTGTTTTTT
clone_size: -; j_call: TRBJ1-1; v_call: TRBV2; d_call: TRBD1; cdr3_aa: CASGRQGLGTEAFF; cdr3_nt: TGTGCCAGCGGCCGACAGGGACTCGGGACTGAAGCTTTCTTT
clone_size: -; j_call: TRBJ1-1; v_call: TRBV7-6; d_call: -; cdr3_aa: CASSSDTTLNTEAFF; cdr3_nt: TGTGCCAGCAGCTCGGACACAACTCTGAACACTGAAGCTTTCTTT
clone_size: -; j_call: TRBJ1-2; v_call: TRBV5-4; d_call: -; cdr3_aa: CASSLPGVYGYTF; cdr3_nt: TGTGCCAGCAGCCTACCAGGGGTCTATGGCTACACCTTC
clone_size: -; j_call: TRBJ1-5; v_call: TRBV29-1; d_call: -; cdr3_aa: CSVAYGQNNQPQHF; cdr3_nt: TGCAGCGTTGCGTACGGACAGAACAATCAGCCCCAGCATTTT
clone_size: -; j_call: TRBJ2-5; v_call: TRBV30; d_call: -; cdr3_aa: CAWSTQGTQYF; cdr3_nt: TGTGCCTGGAGTACACAGGGGACCCAGTACTTC
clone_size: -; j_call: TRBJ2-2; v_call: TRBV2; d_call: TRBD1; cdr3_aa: CASRPTGSNTGELFF; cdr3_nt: TGTGCCAGCAGGCCGACAGGGTCGAACACCGGGGAGCTGTTTTTT
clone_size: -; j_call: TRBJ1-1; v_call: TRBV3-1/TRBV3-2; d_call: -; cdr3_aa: CASSPLPGAEAFF; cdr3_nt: TGTGCCAGCAGCCCCCTCCCAGGGGCTGAAGCTTTCTTT
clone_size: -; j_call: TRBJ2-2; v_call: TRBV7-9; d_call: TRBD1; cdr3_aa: CASRYRDRENTGELFF; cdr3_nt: TGTGCCAGCAGATACCGGGACAGAGAGAACACCGGGGAGCTGTTTTTT
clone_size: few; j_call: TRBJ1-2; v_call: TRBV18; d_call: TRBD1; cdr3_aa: CASSRDRDGYTF; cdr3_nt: TGTGCCAGCTCACGGGACAGGGACGGCTACACCTTC
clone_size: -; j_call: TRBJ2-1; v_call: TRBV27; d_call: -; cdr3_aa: CASSLWIGLSEHEQFF; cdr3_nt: TGTGCCAGCAGTTTATGGATAGGACTATCAGAACATGAGCAGTTCTTC
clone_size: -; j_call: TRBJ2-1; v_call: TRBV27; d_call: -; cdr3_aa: CASSLSASGEQFF; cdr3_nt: TGTGCCAGCAGTTTATCGGCTAGTGGTGAGCAGTTCTTC
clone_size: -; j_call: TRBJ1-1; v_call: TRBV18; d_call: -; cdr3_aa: CASSPAGSEAFF; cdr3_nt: TGTGCCAGCTCACCAGCGGGATCCGAAGCTTTCTTT
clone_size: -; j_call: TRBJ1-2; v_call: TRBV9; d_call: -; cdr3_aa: CASSGPPGYTF; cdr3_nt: TGTGCCAGCAGCGGCCCTCCGGGGTACACCTTC
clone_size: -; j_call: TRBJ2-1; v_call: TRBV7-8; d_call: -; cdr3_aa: CASSLAGGSPGTYNEQFF; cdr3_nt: TGTGCCAGCAGCTTAGCGGGAGGCTCCCCAGGGACCTACAATGAGCAGTTCTTC
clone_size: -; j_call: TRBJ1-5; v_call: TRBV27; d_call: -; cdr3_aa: CASSQGPISNQPQHF; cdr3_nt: TGTGCCAGCAGTCAGGGTCCCATAAGCAATCAGCCCCAGCATTTT
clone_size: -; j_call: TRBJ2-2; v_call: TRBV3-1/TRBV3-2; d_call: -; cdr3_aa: CASSQGGIGNTGELFF; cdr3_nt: TGTGCCAGCAGCCAAGGCGGGATAGGGAACACCGGGGAGCTGTTTTTT
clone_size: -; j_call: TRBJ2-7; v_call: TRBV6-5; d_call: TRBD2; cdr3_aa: CASSSAGAPAKYF; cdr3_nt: TGTGCCAGCAGTTCAGCGGGGGCCCCCGCGAAGTACTTC